This T cell receptor beta chain originates from a study of blood T cell repertoires in COVID-19. Across the study: Sample material is recorded as cDNA or gDNA derived from T cells, B-cell-depleted T cells, or PBMCs.

Per the authors' pipeline: Nucleated cell number was recorded as an estimate derived from reference gene primer amplification. Profiling relied on immunoSEQ multiplex PCR, and the TCRdb table lists in-frame clones only, not all of them. That table gives V, J and clone size, and the DNA gave D and trimming. The table has under 250,000 clones, under 90% seen once; the top ten hold about 3.3%. The CDR3 has 16 residues. V was clipped by 1 base and J by 6 bases, with 18 bases between them. Germline CDR1 SGHKS, CDR2 YYEKEE (reference sequence). Clinical history as reported by participants underpinned cohort assignment.

The clonotype originates from a woman aged 55-70 years who had recovered from COVID-19. The chain recombines TRBV5-5 with TRBJ2-3, with no clear D. Sample: PBMCs or T cells enriched from blood (not recorded which). CDR3 DNA: TGTGCCAGCAGCTTGTTTATCAGTCCCGAAGCGGATACGCAGTATTTT. Amino acid sequence: CASSLFISPEADTQYF.